Sequencing of this T cell receptor (beta chain) was carried out in a study of T cell changes during pregnancy in multiple sclerosis. Sequencing was performed with immunoSEQ multiplex PCR; in TCRdb, only in-frame clones are kept and a portion is missing. Of 40,000 to 50,000 clones listed, roughly 87% are singletons. J was trimmed by 0 bases and V by 4 bases; bases with no gene match: 4. This CDR3 is 15 amino acids long. Germline V gene lookup returns CDR1 LGHNA and CDR2 YNFKEQ. The V call is TRBV4-2, the J call TRBJ2-7, with 9 bases fitting TRBD2. The source material was CD4+ T cells from peripheral blood mononuclear cells, sampled in the first trimester of pregnancy. This TCR was sampled from a female donor with multiple sclerosis, enrolled in a pregnancy study. In DNA, the CDR3 is TGTGCCAGCAGCCCCCAGACTAGCGGCTCCTACGAGCAGTACTTC. Amino acids: CASSPQTSGSYEQYF.